This entry lists 15 T cell receptor beta chains sequenced from one sample in a study of tumor-infiltrating lymphocytes in primary liver carcinoma. TCR beta cDNA was made from 500 ng total RNA with a constant-region primer. Nested multiplex PCR, run for three rounds with slightly modified ARM-PCR, yielded TCR beta libraries. The first two PCR rounds, roughly 10 cycles each, used TRBV1-TRBV30 forward primers and a C-beta reverse primer. TCRdb re-analysed the multiplex PCR reads in MiXCR, keeping a single row per CDR3 protein. This table holds roughly 100,000 distinct CDR3 sequences, around 66% found once. Between roughly 20 and 32 mg of unsorted bulk tissue served as the source from which RNA and DNA were co-extracted. The source material was liver tumor tissue from sampling region 2. The subset denotes: tumor region T2, inferior pole. All receptors derive from a woman aged 55-69 years with primary liver carcinoma and hepatitis B virus infection.

As for this clonotype: No conserved phenylalanine or tryptophan is present at the end of the CDR3, so a read error is the likely explanation. The chain is built from TRBV11-2 and TRBJ1-1; maybe TRBD1 (5 bases). CDR1 is SGHAT and CDR2 is FQNNGV in the germline V gene. The CDR3 extends over 14 amino acids. The V and J ends lost 6 bases and 4 bases respectively, with 15 bases between them. CDR3 residues: CASRQDGLITEAFS. For the CDR3, the DNA is TGTGCCAGCAGACAGGACGGCTTGATCACTGAAGCTTTCTCT.

This clonotype was detected ten times or more. The chain joins TRBV4-2 to TRBJ2-3; TRBD2 matches 10 bases. The ends lost 0 bases at V and 2 bases at J; junction bases unmatched: 2. The CDR3 is 16 residues long. Germline V gives CDR1 LGHNA, CDR2 YNFKEQ. The CDR3 protein is CASSQELAGPTDTQYF. The CDR3 region has the DNA TGTGCCAGCAGCCAAGAACTAGCGGGACCCACAGATACGCAGTATTTT.

With respect to this clonotype: The CDR3 does not close with the conserved phenylalanine or tryptophan, likely indicating a read error. Because the CDR3's place on the DNA is in doubt, the DNA is left out and the CDR3 is given as listed by TCRdb. The genes are TRBV11-2 and TRBJ2-5; the table's D call, TRBD1, has no DNA check behind it. Germline V gene lookup returns CDR1 SGHAT and CDR2 FQNNGV. The CDR3 is made up of 13 amino acids, end residues included. CDR3: CASSLGIGDRVYL.

Comment on this clonotype: One end of the junction does not line up with germline, which may come from a read error. J is TRBJ2-5 and V is TRBV29-1; D is unclear. The CDR3 consists of 14 residues. CDR1 and CDR2 (germline): SQVTM, ANQGSEA. The CDR3 loop reads CSVVAQRFQETQYF. CDR3 DNA: TGCAGCGTAGTGGCCCAGAGGTTCCAAGAGACCCAGTATTTC.

At least ten counts were recorded for this clonotype. J is TRBJ2-2 and V is TRBV6-1; D might be TRBD2 (5 bases). Trimming shortened V by 8 bases and J by 6 bases, and 13 bases separated the two germline ends. The CDR3 is 13 amino acids. In germline, CDR1 is MNHNS, CDR2 SASEGT. CDR3 sequence reads: CASELVSPGELFF. As DNA, the CDR3 is TGTGCCAGCGAACTAGTTAGTCCCGGGGAGCTGTTTTTT.

Concerning this clonotype itself: Sequence at one end of the junction differs from germline and may be a read error. The V call is TRBV5-8, the J call TRBJ2-4, with a possible D match to TRBD1 (6 bases). The germline CDR1 and CDR2 sequences are SGHTS and YDEGEE. The CDR3 sequence is 15 residues long. In DNA, the CDR3 is TGTGCCAGCAACTTGCGACAGGTGTCCAAAAACATTCAGTACTTC. It is translated as CASNLRQVSKNIQYF.

Remarks on this clonotype: The junction departs from the called germline gene at one end, perhaps through a read error. CDR3 residues: CAISQDAASYNVQFF. The CDR3 bases are TGCGCCATCAGTCAGGACGCGGCATCCTACAATGTGCAGTTCTTC. The V and J genes are TRBV10-3 and TRBJ2-1; D not resolved. CDR3 size: 15 residues. Looked up from germline, CDR1 is ENHRY and CDR2 is SYGVKD.

V is TRBV4-2 and J is TRBJ2-3; D tentatively fits TRBD1 or TRBD2 (5 bases each). The CDR3 has 16 residues. V was trimmed by 0 bases and J by 4 bases, leaving 14 bases between them. Per germline, CDR1 LGHNA and CDR2 YNFKEQ. CDR3 coding DNA: TGTGCCAGCAGCCAAGAACTAACGGGACCCTCAGATACGCAGTATTTT. Residues: CASSQELTGPSDTQYF.

This clonotype was counted ten times or more. The gene calls are TRBV6-1 and TRBJ2-1; the D gene is possibly TRBD2 (6 bases). CDR1 and CDR2 (germline): MNHNS, SASEGT. V dropped 4 bases and J dropped 0 bases, with 13 bases sitting between them. This CDR3 comprises 16 residues. CDR3 nucleotides: TGTGCCAGCAGTGGTAAACTAGCTCTCTCCTACAATGAGCAGTTCTTC. This gives the protein CASSGKLALSYNEQFF.

This clonotype was found once. This may stem from a read error, because a much larger clone lies one nucleotide away. The chain recombines TRBV7-9 with TRBJ2-5, with a tentative D call TRBD1 (5 bases). The CDR3 contains 11 residues. Germline CDR1 SEHNR, CDR2 FQNEAQ (reference sequence). CDR3 sequence (DNA): TGTGTCAGCAGCTCAGGGGAGACCCAGTACTTC. Protein product: CVSSSGETQYF.

The chain employs TRBV6-2 or TRBV6-3 and TRBJ2-2; D call uncertain. In germline, CDR1 is MNHEY, CDR2 SVGEGT. V gave up 11 bases and J gave up 1 base, with 14 bases separating them. This CDR3 is 14 amino acids long. CDR3 residues: CAGGCVLNTGELFF. For the CDR3, the DNA is TGTGCCGGTGGCTGCGTACTGAACACCGGGGAGCTGTTTTTT.

For this clonotype: At one boundary the junction diverges from the germline segment, which might be a read error. V usage is TRBV29-1 and J usage is TRBJ1-1; no reliable D call. The germline V gene has CDR1 SQVTM and CDR2 ANQGSEA. CDR3 length equals 12 residues. Here the CDR3 reads CSVVGKGTEAFF. The CDR3 DNA reads TGCAGTGTTGTTGGGAAGGGCACTGAAGCTTTCTTT.

In its sample, this clonotype was seen many times. A much larger clonotype is one base distant, so this may be a read error. The chain combines TRBV6-6 with TRBJ2-5; possibly TRBD1 for D (6 bases). CDR1 MNHNY and CDR2 SVGAGI come from the germline V gene (reference sequence). V lost 0 bases and J 1 base, leaving 15 bases between the germline ends. This CDR3 has 17 residues. CDR3 loop: CASSYSSYRAPQETQYF. The CDR3, as DNA: TGTGCCAGCAGTTACTCGAGTTACAGGGCTCCCCAAGAGACCCAGTACTTC.

This clonotype came up many times. V is TRBV6-6 and J is TRBJ1-1; 10 bases are a match to TRBD1. With V trimmed by 6 bases and J by 4 bases, 11 bases remained unmatched. Looked up from germline, CDR1 is MNHNY and CDR2 is SVGAGI (reference sequence). The CDR3 runs 16 residues. The CDR3 sequence: CASSRGQGTVGTEAFF. The CDR3 DNA is TGTGCCAGCAGCCGGGGACAGGGGACTGTAGGCACTGAAGCTTTCTTT.

The chain combines TRBV20-1 with TRBJ1-1, with TRBD1 identical over 8 bases. This CDR3 has 13 amino acids. V shed 4 bases, J shed 3 bases, and the junction held 4 bases outside the gene matches. Germline V CDR1 and CDR2: DFQATT, SNEGSKA (reference sequence). The CDR3 DNA sequence: TGCAGTGCTAAAGGACAGGGTGACACTGAAGCTTTCTTT. Translating gives CSAKGQGDTEAFF.